This TCR beta chain was sequenced for a study of CD8 T cells in ankylosing spondylitis. Each CDR3 protein gets one entry after TCRdb re-called the 5' RACE reads with MiXCR. This table holds around 890,000 distinct CDR3 sequences, roughly 10% found once. Study-wide results and limits: Among TCR beta sequences, a motif of 7 to 9 highly homologous variants appeared characteristic of ankylosing spondylitis blood.

V lost 5 bases and J lost 2; bases outside the gene matches: 6. This CDR3 has 15 amino acids. This clonotype was counted ten times or more. Its target is unknown. The material sequenced was blood, either unsorted or a sorted T cell fraction (not recorded which). The source of this sequence is a male donor with ankylosing spondylitis. The chain employs TRBV12-3 or TRBV12-4 and TRBJ1-5; TRBD1 matches 7 bases. CDR3 nucleotide sequence: TGTGCCAGCAGTGAGGTGACAGGGCGCAATCAGCCCCAGCATTTT. Residues: CASSEVTGRNQPQHF.